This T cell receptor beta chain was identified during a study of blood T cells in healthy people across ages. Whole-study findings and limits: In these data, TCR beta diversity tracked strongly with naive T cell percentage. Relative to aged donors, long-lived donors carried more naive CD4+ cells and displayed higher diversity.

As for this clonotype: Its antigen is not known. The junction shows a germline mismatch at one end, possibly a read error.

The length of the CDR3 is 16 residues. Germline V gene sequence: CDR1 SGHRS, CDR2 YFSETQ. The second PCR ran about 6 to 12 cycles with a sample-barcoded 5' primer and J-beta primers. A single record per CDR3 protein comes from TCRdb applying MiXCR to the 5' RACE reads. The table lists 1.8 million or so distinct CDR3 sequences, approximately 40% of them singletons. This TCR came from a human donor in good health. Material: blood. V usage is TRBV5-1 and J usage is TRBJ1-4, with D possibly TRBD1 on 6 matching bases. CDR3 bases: TGCGCCAGCAGTTTGGGAGGGACACGGGTGAATGAAAAACTGTTTTTT. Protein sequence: CASSLGGTRVNEKLFF.